What follows are 16 T cell receptor beta chains derived from one specimen sequenced in a study of cytomegalovirus exposure and HLA in healthy donors. Both 60 Vbeta primers and 13 Jbeta primers went into the PCR. Profiling relied on immunoSEQ multiplex PCR, and the TCRdb table lists in-frame clones only, not all of them. The data contain around 100,000 clones, roughly four fifths of them singletons. Input material: PBMCs. These receptors came from a woman aged 18-29 years in good health and CMV-seropositive.

V and J are TRBV21-1 and TRBJ2-7; TRBD1 is the table's D call, not checked against the DNA. TRBV21-1 corresponds to a pseudogene. This CDR3 is 17 amino acids long. CDR3: CASSKFPNRDRSYEQYF. Here the CDR3 DNA reads TGTGCCAGCAGCAAGTTCCCTAACCGGGACAGATCCTACGAGCAGTACTTC.

The table lists this clone with a count of one. J is TRBJ2-1 and V is TRBV5-1, with 9 bases aligning to TRBD1. V dropped 0 bases and J dropped 6; count of bases not matched to a gene: 7. Germline CDR1 reads SGHRS; CDR2 reads YFSETQ. This CDR3 comprises 16 residues. CDR3 sequence reads: CASSLEGQGGFNEQFF. The CDR3 DNA follows: TGCGCCAGCAGCTTGGAGGGACAGGGCGGCTTCAATGAGCAGTTCTTC.

This sequence joins TRBV15 and TRBJ2-1, with 7 bases aligning to TRBD2. CDR3 length: 16 amino acids. Trimming cost V 0 bases and J 2 bases; bases outside gene matches: 4. Germline V lookup: CDR1 LNHNV, CDR2 YYDKDF (reference sequence). CDR3 DNA sequence: TGTGCCACCAGCAGAGACTTCCTAGCGGCCTACAATGAGCAGTTCTTC. It yields the protein CATSRDFLAAYNEQFF.

The rearrangement uses TRBV20-1 and TRBJ2-5; D ambiguous. This CDR3 comprises 11 residues. Germline V lookup: CDR1 DFQATT, CDR2 SNEGSKA (reference sequence). V lost 7 bases and J 5 bases, leaving 11 bases between the germline ends. The CDR3 loop is CSVAALETQYF. The CDR3 DNA sequence: TGCAGTGTTGCGGCTTTGGAGACCCAGTACTTC.

This clone was recorded only once. The rearrangement links TRBV19 to TRBJ1-1, with D unresolved. CDR3 length: 15 residues. The V end lost 5 bases, the J end lost 0 bases, and 13 bases lay between the germline ends. Germline-derived CDR1 and CDR2 are LNHDA and SQIVND (reference sequence). The CDR3: CASSPHTGMNTEAFF. The DNA of the CDR3 is TGTGCCAGTAGTCCTCACACGGGAATGAACACTGAAGCTTTCTTT.

The chain uses TRBV7-9 and TRBJ2-7; D not certain. Trimming removed 2 bases at V and 0 bases at J, with 8 bases between. CDR1 is SEHNR, CDR2 FQNEAQ, per germline (reference sequence). This CDR3 is built from 14 residues. In DNA form, the CDR3 reads TGTGCCAGCAGCTTATCCCTGAGCTCCTACGAGCAGTACTTC. This sequence encodes CASSLSLSSYEQYF.

The rearrangement joins TRBV19 to TRBJ2-7; TRBD2 matches 15 bases. The CDR3 extends over 16 amino acids. V lost 4 bases and J lost 1; bases outside the gene matches: 2. The germline gives CDR1 LNHDA, CDR2 SQIVND (reference sequence). The CDR3 DNA is TGTGCCAGTAGTACAGGGACTAGCGGGGGGTCCTACGAGCAGTACTTC. Residues: CASSTGTSGGSYEQYF.

The rearrangement joins TRBV5-1 to TRBJ1-3; maybe TRBD1 (5 bases). Trimming left V 5 bases short and J 0 bases short, with 15 bases between. Germline V CDR1 and CDR2: SGHRS, YFSETQ. The CDR3 length is 16 residues. In nucleotides, the CDR3 is TGCGCCAGCAGTTTGTGGGGCCAGGGCTCTGGAAACACCATATATTTT. This encodes CASSLWGQGSGNTIYF.

The V gene is TRBV13, the J gene TRBJ2-1; 8 nucleotides line up with TRBD1. The CDR3 loop spans 16 amino acids. Looked up from germline, CDR1 is PRHDT and CDR2 is FYEKMQ (reference sequence). V dropped 4 bases and J dropped 0; count of bases not matched to a gene: 5. CDR3 amino acids: CASSYRGVSSYNEQFF. Written as DNA, the CDR3 is TGTGCCAGCAGCTACAGGGGGGTTAGCTCCTACAATGAGCAGTTCTTC.

J is TRBJ2-5 and V is TRBV5-1; possibly TRBD2 for D (7 bases). In germline, CDR1 is SGHRS, CDR2 YFSETQ. This CDR3 spans 16 amino acids. V gave up 0 bases and J gave up 5 bases, with 17 bases separating them. The CDR3 is CASSLARGASLETQYF. CDR3 nucleotides: TGCGCCAGCAGCTTGGCCCGGGGGGCGAGTCTGGAGACCCAGTACTTC.

The chain joins TRBV28 to TRBJ1-5; 9 bases map to TRBD1. Germline V gene data show CDR1 as MDHEN and CDR2 as SYDVKM. V shed 7 bases, J shed 2 bases, and the junction held 9 bases outside the gene matches. CDR3 length: 16 amino acids. The CDR3: CASKLLTGGGNQPQHF. For the CDR3, the DNA is TGTGCCAGCAAACTGCTAACAGGGGGCGGCAATCAGCCCCAGCATTTT.

The chain combines TRBV9 with TRBJ2-4; D might be TRBD2 (7 bases). The CDR3 covers 16 residues. V was shortened by 7 bases and J by 0 bases, with 17 bases between the two germline ends. Germline CDR1 SGDLS, CDR2 YYNGEE. CDR3 protein: CASSVGGGVAKNIQYF. The CDR3 nucleotides read TGTGCCAGCTCCGTAGGGGGGGGCGTAGCCAAAAACATTCAGTACTTC.

This clone was seen only once. The genes are TRBV5-1 and TRBJ2-2; 7 nucleotides agree with TRBD1. In germline, CDR1 is SGHRS, CDR2 YFSETQ. CDR3 size: 16 residues. After removal of 1 base from V and 7 bases from J, the junction contained 10 bases not matched to a gene. For the CDR3, the DNA is TGCGCCAGCAGCTTGACTAGGGGGCCATCCGGCGGGGAGCTGTTTTTT. This translates into CASSLTRGPSGGELFF.

This clone was recorded once. V is TRBV10-1 and J is TRBJ2-3; D is possibly TRBD1 (5 bases). The length of the CDR3 is 14 residues. V lost 9 bases to trimming and J lost 6 bases, with 19 bases between them. Germline CDR1 reads WNHNN; CDR2 reads SYGVQD (reference sequence). The DNA of the CDR3 is TGCGCCAGTTCCTTAGGGGCTGTGGGGGATACGCAGTATTTT. Protein: CASSLGAVGDTQYF.

This clone was counted a few times. V gene TRBV2 combines with J gene TRBJ2-7; a possible D gene is TRBD1 (6 bases). Trimming cost V 4 bases and J 6 bases, with 19 bases left between them. Germline lookup yields CDR1 SNHLY and CDR2 FYNNEI. This CDR3 spans 15 amino acids. CDR3 in DNA: TGTGCCAGCAGTGGGCAGACAGGTCTCTTGTCCGAGCAGTACTTC. It encodes CASSGQTGLLSEQYF.

This clone was seen a few times. This chain links TRBV4-1 with TRBJ1-1; D unclear. The CDR3 is 15 residues long. V lost 4 bases to trimming and J lost 1 base, with 13 bases between them. Germline CDR1 is MGHRA and CDR2 is YSYEKL. This CDR3 reads CASSRSGLGNTEAFF. CDR3 sequence (DNA): TGCGCCAGCAGCCGGTCAGGATTAGGGAACACTGAAGCTTTCTTT.